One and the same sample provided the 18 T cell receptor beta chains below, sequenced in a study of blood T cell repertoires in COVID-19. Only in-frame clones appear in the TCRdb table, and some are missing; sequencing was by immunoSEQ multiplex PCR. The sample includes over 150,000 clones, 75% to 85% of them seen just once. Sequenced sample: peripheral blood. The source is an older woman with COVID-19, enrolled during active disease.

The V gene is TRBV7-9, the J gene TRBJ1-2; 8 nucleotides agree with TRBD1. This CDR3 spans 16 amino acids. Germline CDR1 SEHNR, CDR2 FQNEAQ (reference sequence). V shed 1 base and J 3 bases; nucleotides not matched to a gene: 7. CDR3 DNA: TGTGCCAGCAGCTTAGATGGACAGGGTAGGCACTATGGCTACACCTTC. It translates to CASSLDGQGRHYGYTF.

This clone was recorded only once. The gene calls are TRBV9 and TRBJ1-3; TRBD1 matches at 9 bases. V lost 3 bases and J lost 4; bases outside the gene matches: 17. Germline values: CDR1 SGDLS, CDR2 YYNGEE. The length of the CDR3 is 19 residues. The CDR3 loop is CASSEETGTGHLPGNTIYF. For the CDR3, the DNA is TGTGCCAGCAGCGAGGAAACCGGGACAGGGCACCTCCCGGGAAACACCATATATTTT.

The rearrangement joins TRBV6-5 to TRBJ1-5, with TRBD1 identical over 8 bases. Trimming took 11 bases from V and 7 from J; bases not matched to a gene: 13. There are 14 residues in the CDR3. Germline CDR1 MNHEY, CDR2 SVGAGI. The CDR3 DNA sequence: TGTGCCGTACGGTTCGGACAGGGAGGACAGCCCCAGCATTTT. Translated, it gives CAVRFGQGGQPQHF.

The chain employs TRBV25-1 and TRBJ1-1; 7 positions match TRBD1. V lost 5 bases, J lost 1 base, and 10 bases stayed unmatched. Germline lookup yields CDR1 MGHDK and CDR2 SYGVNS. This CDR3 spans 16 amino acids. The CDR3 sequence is CASSSRQGVSNTEAFF. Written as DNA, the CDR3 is TGTGCCAGCAGTTCGAGACAGGGAGTTTCGAACACTGAAGCTTTCTTT.

Written as DNA, the CDR3 is TGTGCCAGCAGCCAAACCCACAGGGCGACTAATGAAAAACTGTTTTTT. Protein sequence: CASSQTHRATNEKLFF. The V gene is TRBV4-2, the J gene TRBJ1-4, with a tentative D call TRBD1 (6 bases). The germline V gene encodes CDR1 LGHNA and CDR2 YNFKEQ. The CDR3 spans 16 residues. V was clipped by 2 bases and J by 2 bases, with 12 bases between them.

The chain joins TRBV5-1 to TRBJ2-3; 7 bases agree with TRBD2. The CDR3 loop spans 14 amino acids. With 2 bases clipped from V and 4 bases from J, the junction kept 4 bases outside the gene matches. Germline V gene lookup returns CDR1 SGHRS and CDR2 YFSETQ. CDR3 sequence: CASSFGGESDTQYF. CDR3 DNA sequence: TGCGCCAGCAGCTTTGGGGGGGAATCAGATACGCAGTATTTT.

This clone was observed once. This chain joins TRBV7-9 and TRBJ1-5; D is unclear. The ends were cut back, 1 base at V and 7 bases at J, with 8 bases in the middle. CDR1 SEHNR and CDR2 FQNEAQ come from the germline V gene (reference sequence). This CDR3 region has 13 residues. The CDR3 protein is CASSLGTVQPQHF. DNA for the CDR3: TGTGCCAGCAGCTTAGGTACAGTACAGCCCCAGCATTTT.

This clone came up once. In DNA, the CDR3 is TGTGCCAGCAGCCAAAAGTCAGGGTGGGGCCCTAGCTACACCTTC. Translated: CASSQKSGWGPSYTF. This rearrangement joins TRBV14 to TRBJ1-2; possible D gene TRBD1, 5 bases. The V and J ends lost 2 bases and 9 bases respectively, with 19 bases between them. Germline lookup yields CDR1 SGHDN and CDR2 FVKESK. The CDR3 spans 15 residues.

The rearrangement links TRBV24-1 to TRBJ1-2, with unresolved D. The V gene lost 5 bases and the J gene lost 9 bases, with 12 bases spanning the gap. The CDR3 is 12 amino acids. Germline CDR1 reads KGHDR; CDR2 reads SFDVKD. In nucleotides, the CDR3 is TGTGCCACCAGTGCCGGGTTCGGGAGCTACACCTTC. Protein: CATSAGFGSYTF.

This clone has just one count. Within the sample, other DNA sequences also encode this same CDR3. The CDR3 sequence is CASSPGGNNQPQHF. The CDR3 DNA reads TGTGCCAGCAGCCCCGGGGGGAACAATCAGCCCCAGCATTTT. This rearrangement joins TRBV6-6 to TRBJ1-5; a possible D gene is TRBD1 (5 bases). CDR1 is MNHNY and CDR2 is SVGAGI in the germline V gene (reference sequence). Trimming pared 6 bases from V and 3 bases from J, leaving 12 bases between. The CDR3 totals 14 residues.

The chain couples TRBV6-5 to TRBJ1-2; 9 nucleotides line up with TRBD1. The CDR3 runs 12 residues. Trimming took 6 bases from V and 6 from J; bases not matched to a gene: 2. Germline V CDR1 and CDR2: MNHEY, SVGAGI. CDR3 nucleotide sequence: TGTGCCAGCAGCCGGGACAGGGATGGCTACACCTTC. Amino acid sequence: CASSRDRDGYTF.

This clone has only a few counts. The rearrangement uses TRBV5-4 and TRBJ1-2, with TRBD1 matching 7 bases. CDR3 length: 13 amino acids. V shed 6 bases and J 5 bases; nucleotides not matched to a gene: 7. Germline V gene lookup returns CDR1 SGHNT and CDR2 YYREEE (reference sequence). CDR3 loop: CASTRSGGYGYTF. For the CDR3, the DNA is TGTGCCAGCACCCGATCAGGGGGTTATGGCTACACCTTC.

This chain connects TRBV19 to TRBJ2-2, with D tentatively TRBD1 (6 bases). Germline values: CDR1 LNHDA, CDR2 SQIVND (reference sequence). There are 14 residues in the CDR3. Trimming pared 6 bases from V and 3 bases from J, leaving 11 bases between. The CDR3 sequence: CASRFNRDTGELFF. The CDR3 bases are TGTGCCAGTAGGTTCAACAGGGACACCGGGGAGCTGTTTTTT.

Here the CDR3 DNA reads TGTGCCAGCAGTCCTCAGGAATTGAACACTGAAGCTTTCTTT. Protein: CASSPQELNTEAFF. The chain combines TRBV7-9 with TRBJ1-1; D not certain. The CDR3 runs to 14 residues. Looked up from germline, CDR1 is SEHNR and CDR2 is FQNEAQ (reference sequence). The V gene lost 6 bases and the J gene lost 0 bases, with 11 bases spanning the gap.

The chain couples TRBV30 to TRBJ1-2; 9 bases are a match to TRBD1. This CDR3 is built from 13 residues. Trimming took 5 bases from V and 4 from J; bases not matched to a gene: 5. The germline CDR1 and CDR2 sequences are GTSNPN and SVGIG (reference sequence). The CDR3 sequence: CAWRDRAPYGYTF. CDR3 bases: TGTGCCTGGCGGGACAGGGCCCCCTATGGCTACACCTTC. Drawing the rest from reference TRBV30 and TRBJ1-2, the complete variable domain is SQTIHQWPATLVQPVGSPLSLECTVEGTSNPNLYWYRQAAGRGLQLLFYSVGIGQISSEVPQNLSASRPQDRQFILSSKKLLLSDSGFYLCAWRDRAPYGYTFGSGTRLTVV.

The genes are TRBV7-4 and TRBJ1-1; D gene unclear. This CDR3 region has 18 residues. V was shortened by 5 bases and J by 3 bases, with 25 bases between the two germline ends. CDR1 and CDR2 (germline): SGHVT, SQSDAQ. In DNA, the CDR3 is TGTGCCAGCAGCCCATCGCCCCCGTTATACGGTGGTGACACTGAAGCTTTCTTT. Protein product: CASSPSPPLYGGDTEAFF.

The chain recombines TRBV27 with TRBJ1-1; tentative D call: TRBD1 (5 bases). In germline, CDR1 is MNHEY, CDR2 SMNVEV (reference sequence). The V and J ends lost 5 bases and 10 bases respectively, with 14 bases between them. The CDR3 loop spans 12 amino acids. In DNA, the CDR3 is TGTGCCAGCAGTCCCTGGGCAGGGCGAGCTTTCTTT. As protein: CASSPWAGRAFF.

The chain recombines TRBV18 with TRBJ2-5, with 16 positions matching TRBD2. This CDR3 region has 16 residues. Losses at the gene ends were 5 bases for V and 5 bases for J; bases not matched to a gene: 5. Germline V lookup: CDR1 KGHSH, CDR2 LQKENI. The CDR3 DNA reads TGTGCCAGCTCATCGCGGGGACTAGCGGGAGGGGAGACCCAGTACTTC. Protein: CASSSRGLAGGETQYF. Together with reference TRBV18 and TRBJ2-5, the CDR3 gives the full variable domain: NAGVMQNPRHLVRRRGQEARLRCSPMKGHSHVYWYRQLPEEGLKFMVYLQKENIIDESGMPKERFSAEFPKEGPSILRIQQVVRGDSAAYFCASSSRGLAGGETQYFGPGTRLLVL.